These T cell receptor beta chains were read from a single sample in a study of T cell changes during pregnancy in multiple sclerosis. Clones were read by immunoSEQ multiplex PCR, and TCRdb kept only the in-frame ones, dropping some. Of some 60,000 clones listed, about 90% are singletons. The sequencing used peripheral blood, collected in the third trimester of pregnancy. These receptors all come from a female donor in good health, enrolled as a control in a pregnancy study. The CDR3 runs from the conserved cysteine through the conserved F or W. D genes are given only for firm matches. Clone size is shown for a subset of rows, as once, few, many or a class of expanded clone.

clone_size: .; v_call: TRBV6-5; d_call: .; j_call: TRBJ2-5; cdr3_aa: CASSYTMRSLPETQYF; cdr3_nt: TGTGCCAGCAGTTATACCATGAGGTCCCTGCCAGAGACCCAGTACTTC
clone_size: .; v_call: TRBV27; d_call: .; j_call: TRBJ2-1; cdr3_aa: CASSLYRGHPNNEQFF; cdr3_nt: TGTGCCAGCAGTTTATATAGAGGACATCCAAACAATGAGCAGTTCTTC
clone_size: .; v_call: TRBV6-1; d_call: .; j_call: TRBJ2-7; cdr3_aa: CASSEILRGYEQYF; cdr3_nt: TGTGCCAGCAGTGAGATTCTTAGGGGGTACGAGCAGTACTTC
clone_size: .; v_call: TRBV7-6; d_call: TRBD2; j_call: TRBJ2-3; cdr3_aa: CASSRGPMGLAGAADTQYF; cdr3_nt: TGTGCCAGCAGCCGAGGACCGATGGGACTAGCGGGAGCCGCAGATACGCAGTATTTT
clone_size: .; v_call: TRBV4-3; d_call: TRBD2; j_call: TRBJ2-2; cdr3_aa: CASSQGLAGGTGELFF; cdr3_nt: TGCGCCAGCAGCCAAGGACTAGCGGGAGGAACCGGGGAGCTGTTTTTT
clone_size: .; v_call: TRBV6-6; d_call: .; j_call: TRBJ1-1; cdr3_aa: CAINFSGNTEAFF; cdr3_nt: TGTGCCATTAACTTCTCGGGGAACACTGAAGCTTTCTTT
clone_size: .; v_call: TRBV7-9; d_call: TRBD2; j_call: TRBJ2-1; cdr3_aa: CASSLAGGGLNEQFF; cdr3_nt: TGTGCCAGCAGTTTAGCCGGCGGGGGGCTCAATGAGCAGTTCTTC
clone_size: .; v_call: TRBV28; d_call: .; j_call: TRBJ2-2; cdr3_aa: CASYRDLNTGELFF; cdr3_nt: TGTGCCAGCTACCGGGACTTAAACACCGGGGAGCTGTTTTTT
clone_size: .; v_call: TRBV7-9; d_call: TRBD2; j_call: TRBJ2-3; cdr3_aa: CASSSRGATDTQYF; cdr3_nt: TGTGCCAGCAGCTCGCGGGGGGCCACAGATACGCAGTATTTT
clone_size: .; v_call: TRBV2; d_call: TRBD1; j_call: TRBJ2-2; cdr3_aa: CASSVIGQGVGELFF; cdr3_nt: TGTGCCAGCAGTGTAATCGGACAGGGGGTCGGGGAGCTGTTTTTT
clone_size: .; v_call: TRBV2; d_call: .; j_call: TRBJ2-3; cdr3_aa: CASSETGGAFSTDTQYF; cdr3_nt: TGTGCCAGCAGTGAAACGGGTGGAGCTTTTAGCACAGATACGCAGTATTTT
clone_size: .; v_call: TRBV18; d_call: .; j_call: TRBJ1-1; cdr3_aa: CASSPPTVNTEAFF; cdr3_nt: TGTGCCAGCTCACCACCGACAGTAAACACTGAAGCTTTCTTT
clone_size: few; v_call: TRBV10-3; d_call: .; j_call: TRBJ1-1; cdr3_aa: CAILQGLNTEAFF; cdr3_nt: TGTGCCATCTTGCAGGGCCTTAACACTGAAGCTTTCTTT
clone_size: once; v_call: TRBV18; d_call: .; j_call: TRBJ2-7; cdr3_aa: CASSPHITGSSYEQYF; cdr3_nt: TGTGCCAGCTCACCTCATATAACGGGGAGCTCCTACGAGCAGTACTTC
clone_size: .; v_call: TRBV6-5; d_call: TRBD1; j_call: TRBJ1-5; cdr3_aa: CASSKAGGSLGAQHF; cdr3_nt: TGTGCCAGCAGTAAGGCAGGGGGCTCTTTAGGGGCCCAGCATTTT
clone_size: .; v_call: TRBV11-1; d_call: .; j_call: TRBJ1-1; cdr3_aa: CASSREQGEAFF; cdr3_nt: TGTGCCAGCAGCCGCGAACAGGGTGAAGCTTTCTTT
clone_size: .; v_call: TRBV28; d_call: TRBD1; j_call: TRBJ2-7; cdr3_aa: CASSGPRDRGLLPYEQYF; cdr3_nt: TGTGCCAGCAGCGGCCCCCGGGACAGGGGATTGCTACCCTACGAGCAGTACTTC
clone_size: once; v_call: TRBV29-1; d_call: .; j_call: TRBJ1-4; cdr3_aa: CSVGEFNEKLFF; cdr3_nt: TGCAGCGTTGGGGAGTTTAATGAAAAACTGTTTTTT
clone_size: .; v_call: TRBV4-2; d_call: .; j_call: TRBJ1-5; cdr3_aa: CASSPSSRASTNYQPQHF; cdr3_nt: TGTGCCAGCAGCCCCTCCAGCCGAGCCTCGACAAACTATCAGCCCCAGCATTTT
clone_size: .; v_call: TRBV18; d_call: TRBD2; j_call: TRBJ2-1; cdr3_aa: CASSPGTSGRVPFWHNEQFF; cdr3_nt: TGTGCCAGCTCACCTGGGACTAGCGGGAGGGTCCCTTTTTGGCACAATGAGCAGTTCTTC
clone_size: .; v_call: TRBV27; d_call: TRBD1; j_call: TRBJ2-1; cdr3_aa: CASSPWDRGYNEQFF; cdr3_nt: TGTGCCAGCAGTCCGTGGGACAGGGGGTACAATGAGCAGTTCTTC
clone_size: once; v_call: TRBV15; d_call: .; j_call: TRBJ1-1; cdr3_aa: CATSTPGETGALPATEAFF; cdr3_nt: TGTGCCACCAGCACCCCAGGGGAGACTGGGGCACTCCCTGCCACTGAAGCTTTCTTT
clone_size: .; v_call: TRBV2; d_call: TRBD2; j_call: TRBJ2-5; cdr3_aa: CASSLGGEETQYF; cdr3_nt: TGTGCCAGCAGCCTGGGGGGGGAAGAGACCCAGTACTTC
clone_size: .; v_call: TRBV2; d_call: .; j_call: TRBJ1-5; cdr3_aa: CASSAGRGTYQPQHF; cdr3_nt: TGTGCCAGCAGTGCGGGACGGGGGACCTATCAGCCCCAGCATTTT
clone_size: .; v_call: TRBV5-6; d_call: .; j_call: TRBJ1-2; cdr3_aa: CASSLPANYGYTF; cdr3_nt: TGTGCCAGCAGCTTGCCAGCTAACTATGGCTACACCTTC
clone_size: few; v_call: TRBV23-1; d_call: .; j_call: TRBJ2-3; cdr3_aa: CASSQQGPDTQYF; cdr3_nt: TGCGCCAGCAGTCAACAGGGGCCAGATACGCAGTATTTT
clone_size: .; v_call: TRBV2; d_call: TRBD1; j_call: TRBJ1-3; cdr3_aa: CASSEQGAQGNTIYF; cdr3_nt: TGTGCCAGCAGTGAGCAGGGGGCGCAGGGAAACACCATATATTTT
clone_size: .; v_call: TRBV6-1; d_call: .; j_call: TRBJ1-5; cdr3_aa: CASSTRQPNRPQHF; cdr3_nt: TGTGCCAGCAGTACCCGACAGCCCAATCGGCCCCAGCATTTT
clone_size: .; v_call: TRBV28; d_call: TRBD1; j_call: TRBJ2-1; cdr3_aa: CASILQGRSYNEQFF; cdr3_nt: TGTGCCAGCATATTACAGGGGCGCTCCTACAATGAGCAGTTCTTC
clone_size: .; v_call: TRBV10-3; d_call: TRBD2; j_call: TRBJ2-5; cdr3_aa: CAISAGRLQETQYF; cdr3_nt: TGTGCCATTTCAGCGGGGCGGTTACAAGAGACCCAGTACTTC
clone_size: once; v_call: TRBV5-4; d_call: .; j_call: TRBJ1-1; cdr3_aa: CASRANPGWTEAFF; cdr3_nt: TGTGCCAGCAGGGCGAATCCGGGGTGGACTGAAGCTTTCTTT